This T cell receptor beta chain was captured by sequencing in a study of cytomegalovirus exposure and HLA in healthy donors. The PCR had 60 Vbeta and 13 Jbeta primers. TCRdb's copy holds only in-frame clones and misses some; the assay was immunoSEQ multiplex PCR. The sample lists 90,000 or so clones; roughly 71% were seen once. This TCR was sampled from a man aged 50 or older in good health and CMV-seronegative. Material: PBMCs.

The CDR3 here is CAKKGQRAKEGLGGSGTGELFF. DNA of the CDR3: TGCGCCAAAAAGGGACAACGCGCGAAGGAGGGGTTAGGCGGGAGTGGCACCGGGGAGCTGTTTTTT. V is TRBV10-1 and J is TRBJ2-2; perhaps TRBD2 as D (7 bases). The CDR3 length is 22 residues. Germline loops: CDR1 WNHNN, CDR2 SYGVQD (reference sequence). With 10 bases removed from V and 4 bases from J, the gap between germline ends came to 40 bases.